The present T cell receptor (beta chain) was sequenced within a study of OX40 agonist ivuxolimab in advanced cancers. In the case of this clone: Antigen unknown. An end of the junction differs from the germline gene, which may be a read error.

Study-level points and caveats: Some nonresponders likewise displayed low normalized T-cell clonal expansion. Relative to CD4+, CD8+ T cells held more expanded clones on average.

The CDR3 totals 12 residues. Per germline, CDR1 MDHEN and CDR2 SYDVKM. Sequencing was performed with immunoSEQ multiplex PCR; in TCRdb, only in-frame clones are kept and a portion is missing. The sample holds about 89,000 clones, roughly 90% seen once. The sample consisted of CD4+ or CD8+ T cells sorted from blood, taken in a trial of the OX40 agonist ivuxolimab. This sequence was found in an adult with an advanced solid tumor such as melanoma, head and neck, liver or kidney cancer. The chain couples TRBV28 to TRBJ1-2, with TRBD1 matching over 8 bases. This CDR3 reads CASSLLHRGFDF. CDR3 bases: TGTGCCAGCAGTTTACTGCACAGGGGGTTCGACTTC.